The next 9 T cell receptor beta chains were all read from a single sample in a study of shared clonotypes between healthy human individuals. Only in-frame clones appear in the TCRdb table, and some are missing; sequencing was by immunoSEQ multiplex PCR. This repertoire shows about 2.4 million clones, approximately 92% found once; its top ten account for roughly 0.13%. The sequenced sample was naive CD4+ T cells sorted from blood. Regarding subset: CD45RA+ positively selected. These receptor sequences come from a man younger than 30 in good health.

The chain recombines TRBV6-5 with TRBJ2-7, with TRBD2 matching 8 bases. The CDR3 is made up of 15 amino acids. With V trimmed by 2 bases and J by 2 bases, 5 bases remained unmatched. The germline V gene has CDR1 MNHEY and CDR2 SVGAGI. CDR3 sequence (DNA): TGTGCCAGCAGTTACGGGCGGGGGGCTCCCTACGAGCAGTACTTC. This translates into CASSYGRGAPYEQYF.

CDR3 loop: CASSKTPWGDTQYF. The CDR3, as DNA: TGTGCCAGCTCAAAGACGCCCTGGGGGGATACGCAGTATTTT. The rearrangement joins TRBV9 to TRBJ2-3; the D call may be TRBD1 or TRBD2 (5 bases each). Germline lookup yields CDR1 SGDLS and CDR2 YYNGEE. The V and J ends lost 7 bases and 6 bases respectively, with 18 bases between them. The CDR3 runs 14 residues.

The V call is TRBV28, the J call TRBJ1-5; TRBD1 matches 7 bases. The CDR3 runs 13 residues. The V gene's germline CDR1 is MDHEN and CDR2 SYDVKM. V dropped 10 bases and J dropped 1; count of bases not matched to a gene: 4. DNA for the CDR3: TGTGCCACGGGACAGCCAAGCAATCAGCCCCAGCATTTT. Amino acid sequence: CATGQPSNQPQHF.

This chain joins TRBV6-6 and TRBJ1-2; 8 bases are shared with TRBD1. The CDR3 is 15 amino acids. Losses at the gene ends were 7 bases for V and 4 bases for J; bases not matched to a gene: 11. Germline V gene data show CDR1 as MNHNY and CDR2 as SVGAGI (reference sequence). CDR3: CASTYGQGASYGYTF. CDR3 bases: TGTGCCAGCACCTACGGGCAGGGGGCCAGCTATGGCTACACCTTC.

This chain uses TRBV6-6 with TRBJ2-2; a weak D match, TRBD1 (6 bases). CDR1 is MNHNY, CDR2 SVGAGI, per germline (reference sequence). The CDR3 totals 16 residues. V lost 6 bases and J 6 bases, leaving 20 bases between the germline ends. The CDR3 DNA sequence: TGTGCCAGCAGGCTACTGGGACAAATTTTTCCCGGGGAGCTGTTTTTT. This sequence encodes CASRLLGQIFPGELFF.

V is TRBV2 and J is TRBJ2-7; the D is unclear. CDR1 is SNHLY, CDR2 FYNNEI, per germline. The CDR3 consists of 14 residues. V was cut by 5 bases and J by 5 bases, with 16 bases left in between. The CDR3 DNA sequence: TGTGCCAGCAGTTACGGGCCGTTAGTCGACGAGCAGTACTTC. Protein sequence: CASSYGPLVDEQYF.

The chain carries TRBV2 and TRBJ2-4; the match to TRBD2 covers 15 bases. V was clipped by 6 bases and J by 0 bases; unmatched bases: 3. CDR3 size: 17 residues. Germline loops: CDR1 SNHLY, CDR2 FYNNEI. The DNA for the CDR3 is TGTGCCAGCAGGCCGGGACTAGCGGGGGGAGCCAAAAACATTCAGTACTTC. Amino acid sequence: CASRPGLAGGAKNIQYF.

The rearrangement joins TRBV5-1 to TRBJ2-7; 11 positions match TRBD1. The CDR3 loop spans 16 amino acids. The ends lost 4 bases at V and 5 bases at J; junction bases unmatched: 11. Looked up from germline, CDR1 is SGHRS and CDR2 is YFSETQ. As DNA, the CDR3 is TGCGCCAGCAGCCTCGTGGGGACAGGGGGATCTCACGAGCAGTACTTC. It is translated as CASSLVGTGGSHEQYF. The variable domain in full, completed from reference TRBV5-1 and TRBJ2-7, reads KAGVTQTPRYLIKTRGQQVTLSCSPISGHRSVSWYQQTPGQGLQFLFEYFSETQRNKGNFPGRFSGRQFSNSRSEMNVSTLELGDSALYLCASSLVGTGGSHEQYFGPGTRLTVT.

This chain links TRBV11-3 with TRBJ2-1; possibly TRBD2 for D (6 bases). Trimming cost V 5 bases and J 2 bases, with 13 bases left between them. The CDR3 has 15 residues. Germline V CDR1 and CDR2: SGHNT, YENEEA. CDR3 residues: CASSPGTDPYNEQFF. In DNA, the CDR3 is TGTGCCAGCAGCCCCGGGACTGATCCCTACAATGAGCAGTTCTTC. The whole variable domain, filled in from reference TRBV11-3 and TRBJ2-1, reads EAGVVQSPRYKIIEKKQPVAFWCNPISGHNTLYWYLQNLGQGPELLIRYENEEAVDDSQLPKDRFSAERLKGVDSTLKIQPAELGDSAVYLCASSPGTDPYNEQFFGPGTRLTVL.